These T cell receptor beta chains were read from a single sample in a study of shared clonotypes between healthy human individuals. The repertoire was sequenced with immunoSEQ multiplex PCR; TCRdb's copy has only in-frame clones and lacks some. The data contain about 600,000 clones, about 96% of them singletons. The sequenced material came from naive CD4+ T cells sorted from blood. These receptors were taken from a woman under 40 in good health. CDR3s include the opening cysteine and the closing phenylalanine or tryptophan. Each record gives: J gene, D gene, clone size, V gene, CDR3 protein, CDR3 DNA. The D gene is left open where the match is weak. Only part of the rows carry a size: once, few, many, or a class if the clone is expanded.

j_call: TRBJ2-2
d_call: TRBD1
clone_size: -
v_call: TRBV19
cdr3_aa: CASSHTGGWTGELFF
cdr3_nt: TGTGCCAGTAGTCACACAGGGGGCTGGACCGGGGAGCTGTTTTTT

j_call: TRBJ1-2
d_call: -
clone_size: -
v_call: TRBV27
cdr3_aa: CASTVRGGSYGYTF
cdr3_nt: TGTGCCAGCACGGTACGGGGGGGATCCTATGGCTACACCTTC

j_call: TRBJ2-2
d_call: TRBD1
clone_size: -
v_call: TRBV7-4
cdr3_aa: CASSRFRDRGKVGELFF
cdr3_nt: TGTGCCAGCAGCCGCTTTCGGGACAGGGGGAAGGTCGGGGAGCTGTTTTTT

j_call: TRBJ2-3
d_call: -
clone_size: -
v_call: TRBV9
cdr3_aa: CASSPVHTDTQYF
cdr3_nt: TGTGCCAGCAGCCCGGTCCACACAGATACGCAGTATTTT

j_call: TRBJ2-1
d_call: TRBD1
clone_size: -
v_call: TRBV28
cdr3_aa: CASRGSGTANNEQFF
cdr3_nt: TGTGCCAGCAGGGGATCGGGGACAGCCAACAATGAGCAGTTCTTC

j_call: TRBJ2-3
d_call: TRBD2
clone_size: -
v_call: TRBV6-1
cdr3_aa: CASGRLARTDTQYF
cdr3_nt: TGTGCCAGCGGCAGACTAGCGCGCACAGATACGCAGTATTTT

j_call: TRBJ1-5
d_call: -
clone_size: -
v_call: TRBV6-6
cdr3_aa: CASSYLSNQPQHF
cdr3_nt: TGTGCCAGCAGTTACTTGAGCAATCAGCCCCAGCATTTT

j_call: TRBJ1-6
d_call: -
clone_size: -
v_call: TRBV27
cdr3_aa: CASSFGSTHNSPLHF
cdr3_nt: TGTGCCAGCAGTTTTGGCTCAACCCATAATTCACCCCTCCACTTT

j_call: TRBJ2-1
d_call: -
clone_size: -
v_call: TRBV7-6
cdr3_aa: CASSRRGGSYNEQFF
cdr3_nt: TGTGCCAGCAGCCGCAGGGGCGGGAGTTACAATGAGCAGTTCTTC

j_call: TRBJ1-2
d_call: TRBD1
clone_size: -
v_call: TRBV5-4
cdr3_aa: CASSTQDRVQGYTF
cdr3_nt: TGTGCCAGCAGCACCCAGGACAGGGTACAGGGCTACACCTTC

j_call: TRBJ1-1
d_call: -
clone_size: -
v_call: TRBV5-1
cdr3_aa: CASSPRVNTEAFF
cdr3_nt: TGCGCCAGCAGCCCACGGGTGAACACTGAAGCTTTCTTT

j_call: TRBJ2-7
d_call: -
clone_size: -
v_call: TRBV5-1
cdr3_aa: CASSGTNLYEQYF
cdr3_nt: TGCGCCAGCTCCGGGACAAACCTCTACGAGCAGTACTTC

j_call: TRBJ2-1
d_call: -
clone_size: -
v_call: TRBV2
cdr3_aa: CASSEEGLQINEQFF
cdr3_nt: TGTGCCAGCAGTGAAGAGGGACTCCAAATCAATGAGCAGTTCTTC

j_call: TRBJ1-2
d_call: TRBD1
clone_size: -
v_call: TRBV30
cdr3_aa: CAWSRERGHTF
cdr3_nt: TGTGCCTGGAGTCGGGAAAGGGGGCACACCTTC

j_call: TRBJ2-1
d_call: TRBD2
clone_size: -
v_call: TRBV18
cdr3_aa: CASSPGTINEQFF
cdr3_nt: TGTGCCAGCTCACCAGGGACTATCAATGAGCAGTTCTTC

j_call: TRBJ2-1
d_call: -
clone_size: -
v_call: TRBV6-6
cdr3_aa: CASSYGGYEQFF
cdr3_nt: TGTGCCAGCAGTTACGGCGGTTATGAGCAGTTCTTC

j_call: TRBJ1-1
d_call: -
clone_size: -
v_call: TRBV9
cdr3_aa: CASSVGGVNTEAFF
cdr3_nt: TGTGCCAGCAGCGTAGGCGGGGTGAACACTGAAGCTTTCTTT

j_call: TRBJ1-2
d_call: -
clone_size: -
v_call: TRBV18
cdr3_aa: CASSPWTSYGYTF
cdr3_nt: TGTGCCAGCTCACCATGGACAAGTTATGGCTACACCTTC

j_call: TRBJ1-5
d_call: -
clone_size: few
v_call: TRBV28
cdr3_aa: CASSFGFPSNQPQHF
cdr3_nt: TGTGCCAGCAGTTTTGGCTTCCCTAGCAATCAGCCCCAGCATTTT

j_call: TRBJ2-7
d_call: -
clone_size: -
v_call: TRBV29-1
cdr3_aa: CSAGDGWTTYEQYF
cdr3_nt: TGCAGCGCTGGAGATGGGTGGACTACCTACGAGCAGTACTTC

j_call: TRBJ1-1
d_call: -
clone_size: -
v_call: TRBV2
cdr3_aa: CASRTVQGRAEAFF
cdr3_nt: TGTGCCAGCAGAACGGTACAGGGTCGGGCTGAAGCTTTCTTT

j_call: TRBJ1-1
d_call: -
clone_size: -
v_call: TRBV28
cdr3_aa: CASRGEGIPNTEAFF
cdr3_nt: TGTGCCAGCAGGGGAGAGGGGATCCCGAACACTGAAGCTTTCTTT

j_call: TRBJ1-3
d_call: -
clone_size: -
v_call: TRBV7-6
cdr3_aa: CASSLAYSSLSSGNTIYF
cdr3_nt: TGTGCCAGCAGCTTAGCGTATTCTAGCCTTAGCTCTGGAAACACCATATATTTT

j_call: TRBJ1-5
d_call: -
clone_size: -
v_call: TRBV6-1
cdr3_aa: CASSELAGGNQPQHF
cdr3_nt: TGTGCCAGCAGTGAATTGGCAGGGGGCAATCAGCCCCAGCATTTT

j_call: TRBJ1-1
d_call: -
clone_size: -
v_call: TRBV6-4
cdr3_aa: CASRSTPGEPEAFF
cdr3_nt: TGTGCCAGCAGATCCACCCCCGGGGAGCCAGAAGCTTTCTTT

j_call: TRBJ2-1
d_call: TRBD2
clone_size: -
v_call: TRBV5-1
cdr3_aa: CASSLVAGIAYNEQFF
cdr3_nt: TGCGCCAGCAGCCTTGTAGCGGGAATCGCCTACAATGAGCAGTTCTTC

j_call: TRBJ2-7
d_call: TRBD1
clone_size: -
v_call: TRBV27
cdr3_aa: CASIGVGQDSYEQYF
cdr3_nt: TGTGCCAGCATCGGCGTAGGACAGGACTCCTACGAGCAGTACTTC

j_call: TRBJ1-1
d_call: TRBD1
clone_size: -
v_call: TRBV5-1
cdr3_aa: CASSFDGQGSTAFF
cdr3_nt: TGCGCCAGCAGCTTTGATGGACAGGGTAGTACGGCTTTCTTT

j_call: TRBJ2-2
d_call: -
clone_size: once
v_call: TRBV28
cdr3_aa: CASTPSQGTTGELFF
cdr3_nt: TGTGCCAGCACTCCATCTCAGGGGACCACCGGGGAGCTGTTTTTT

j_call: TRBJ2-7
d_call: TRBD2
clone_size: -
v_call: TRBV5-1
cdr3_aa: CASSNSGTMDYEQYF
cdr3_nt: TGCGCCAGCAGCAACTCCGGGACTATGGACTACGAGCAGTACTTC

j_call: TRBJ2-1
d_call: -
clone_size: -
v_call: TRBV5-1
cdr3_aa: CASSLVAAYNEQFF
cdr3_nt: TGCGCCAGCAGCTTGGTTGCGGCTTACAATGAGCAGTTCTTC

j_call: TRBJ2-5
d_call: -
clone_size: -
v_call: TRBV4-1
cdr3_aa: CASSQDGGFGTQYF
cdr3_nt: TGCGCCAGCAGCCAAGATGGTGGTTTCGGGACCCAGTACTTC

j_call: TRBJ1-1
d_call: -
clone_size: -
v_call: TRBV5-5
cdr3_aa: CASSLELNTEAFF
cdr3_nt: TGTGCCAGCAGCTTGGAGTTGAACACTGAAGCTTTCTTT

j_call: TRBJ2-3
d_call: -
clone_size: -
v_call: TRBV5-4
cdr3_aa: CASSFPGIAGFTDTQYF
cdr3_nt: TGTGCCAGCAGCTTTCCGGGGATAGCTGGATTCACAGATACGCAGTATTTT

j_call: TRBJ2-2
d_call: -
clone_size: -
v_call: TRBV11-1
cdr3_aa: CASSLQGSTGELFF
cdr3_nt: TGTGCCAGCAGCTTACAGGGAAGTACCGGGGAGCTGTTTTTT

j_call: TRBJ2-5
d_call: -
clone_size: -
v_call: TRBV15
cdr3_aa: CATSRGGDATETQYF
cdr3_nt: TGTGCCACCAGCAGAGGGGGCGACGCGACGGAGACCCAGTACTTC

j_call: TRBJ2-5
d_call: -
clone_size: once
v_call: TRBV7-9
cdr3_aa: CASSSRETQYF
cdr3_nt: TGTGCCAGCAGCTCCCGAGAGACCCAGTACTTC

j_call: TRBJ2-1
d_call: -
clone_size: once
v_call: TRBV28
cdr3_aa: CATPPPGAPAGHYNEQFF
cdr3_nt: TGTGCCACCCCCCCGCCTGGGGCCCCAGCGGGCCATTACAATGAGCAGTTCTTC

j_call: TRBJ2-5
d_call: TRBD2
clone_size: -
v_call: TRBV6-1
cdr3_aa: CASRGGIEEETQYF
cdr3_nt: TGTGCCAGCAGGGGAGGGATTGAGGAAGAGACCCAGTACTTC

j_call: TRBJ2-3
d_call: -
clone_size: -
v_call: TRBV2
cdr3_aa: CASRGPATDTQYF
cdr3_nt: TGTGCCAGCAGGGGTCCAGCTACAGATACGCAGTATTTT

j_call: TRBJ2-6
d_call: -
clone_size: -
v_call: TRBV28
cdr3_aa: CASSFPNSLASSGANVLTF
cdr3_nt: TGTGCCAGCAGTTTTCCCAACAGCCTAGCGAGCTCTGGGGCCAACGTCCTGACTTTC

j_call: TRBJ2-5
d_call: -
clone_size: -
v_call: TRBV4-1
cdr3_aa: CASSQEWGQGTQYF
cdr3_nt: TGCGCCAGCAGCCAAGAATGGGGCCAGGGGACCCAGTACTTC

j_call: TRBJ2-3
d_call: -
clone_size: -
v_call: TRBV5-4
cdr3_aa: CASSSTGRGFSTDTQYF
cdr3_nt: TGTGCCAGCAGCTCTACAGGACGCGGGTTTAGCACAGATACGCAGTATTTT

j_call: TRBJ2-3
d_call: -
clone_size: once
v_call: TRBV10-2
cdr3_aa: CASSDRSRAADTQYF
cdr3_nt: TGCGCCAGCAGTGATCGCTCCAGGGCCGCAGATACGCAGTATTTT

j_call: TRBJ1-2
d_call: -
clone_size: once
v_call: TRBV4-2
cdr3_aa: CASGDYGYTF
cdr3_nt: TGTGCCAGCGGCGACTATGGCTACACCTTC